One T cell receptor (beta chain) is described in this entry. Its antigen is not known. These data originate in a study of cytomegalovirus exposure and HLA in healthy donors. As for the study in general: Researchers found that under 90% of 350 to 500 genotyped donors fell within the Caucasian-associated ancestry cluster. Overall study results and limits: Clonal expansion was found to be greater in HLA-associated TCR beta chains than in equally common others in a later analysis.

Researchers ran the PCR with 60 Vbeta and 13 Jbeta primers. Only in-frame clones appear in the TCRdb table, and some are missing; sequencing was by immunoSEQ multiplex PCR. The sample includes some 200,000 clones, around 80% of them seen just once. With 6 bases clipped from V and 8 bases from J, the junction kept 14 bases outside the gene matches. The germline gives CDR1 SGHTS, CDR2 YDEGEE. The CDR3 contains 15 residues. Sequencing was performed on PBMCs. The genes are TRBV5-8 and TRBJ1-2; the match to TRBD1 covers 9 bases. This sequence was found in a woman aged 40 to 50 in good health and CMV-seronegative. The CDR3 region has the DNA TGTGCCAGCACGGCCGGGACAGGGTTAAAAGAAGGCTACACCTTC. This codes for CASTAGTGLKEGYTF.